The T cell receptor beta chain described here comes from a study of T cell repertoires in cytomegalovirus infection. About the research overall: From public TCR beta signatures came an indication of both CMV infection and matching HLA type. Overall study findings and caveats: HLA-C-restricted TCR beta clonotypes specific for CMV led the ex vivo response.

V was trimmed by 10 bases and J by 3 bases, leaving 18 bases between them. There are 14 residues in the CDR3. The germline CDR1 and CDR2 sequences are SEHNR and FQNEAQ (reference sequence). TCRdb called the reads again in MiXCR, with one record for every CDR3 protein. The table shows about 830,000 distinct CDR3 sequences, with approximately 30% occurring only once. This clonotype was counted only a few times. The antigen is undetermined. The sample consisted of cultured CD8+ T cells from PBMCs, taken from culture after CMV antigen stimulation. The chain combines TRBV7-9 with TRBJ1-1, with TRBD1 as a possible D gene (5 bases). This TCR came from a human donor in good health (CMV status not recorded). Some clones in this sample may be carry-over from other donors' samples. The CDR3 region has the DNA TGTGCCACGGCCCGGGGGGGGTGGGACACTGAAGCTTTCTTT. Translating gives CATARGGWDTEAFF. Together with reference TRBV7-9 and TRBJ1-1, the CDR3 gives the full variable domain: DTGVSQNPRHKITKRGQNVTFRCDPISEHNRLYWYRQTLGQGPEFLTYFQNEAQLEKSRLLSDRFSAERPKGSFSTLEIQRTEQGDSAMYLCATARGGWDTEAFFGQGTRLTVV.